These 32 T cell receptor beta chains originate from one sample sequenced in a study of TIL therapy for anti-PD-1-resistant metastatic lung cancer. Time point specified: pre-treatment sample, taken before nivolumab and TIL therapy. The tumor samples were excised metastases, mostly pleural nodules or supraclavicular lymph nodes. The libraries were made with immunoSEQ v3. TCRdb's table, derived via immunoSEQ multiplex PCR, lists solely in-frame clones and lacks some. The sample consists of 13,000 or so clones, 66% of them appearing once. The starting material was tumor tissue, obtained at baseline. The receptors were gathered from a woman aged 30 to 85 with non-small cell lung cancer.

The chain recombines TRBV18 with TRBJ2-6; TRBD1 is a possible D gene (6 bases). The CDR3 consists of 15 residues. Germline V gene sequence: CDR1 KGHSH, CDR2 LQKENI. V was shortened by 5 bases and J by 2 bases, with 10 bases between the two germline ends. The CDR3 spells CASSTQGPGANVLTF. The CDR3 bases are TGTGCCAGCTCAACACAGGGACCTGGGGCCAACGTCCTGACTTTC.

The chain carries TRBV9 and TRBJ1-3, with 7 bases matching TRBD1. This CDR3 has 16 amino acids. In germline, CDR1 is SGDLS, CDR2 YYNGEE. V shed 4 bases, J shed 4 bases, and the junction held 11 bases outside the gene matches. Here the CDR3 reads CASSKGTALAGNTIYF. For the CDR3, the DNA is TGTGCCAGCAGCAAAGGGACAGCCCTGGCCGGAAACACCATATATTTT.

This sequence joins TRBV4-1 and TRBJ2-7; 9 bases are shared with TRBD1. The trim removed 0 bases at V and 4 bases at J, leaving 7 bases unmatched. Germline lookup yields CDR1 MGHRA and CDR2 YSYEKL. The length of the CDR3 is 16 residues. The CDR3 nucleotides are TGCGCCAGCAGCCAAGAGCGCCGACAGGGGGAATACGAGCAGTACTTC. Amino acids: CASSQERRQGEYEQYF.

The CDR3 is CASSEKQGYF. Written as DNA, the CDR3 is TGTGCCAGCAGTGAAAAACAGGGTTACTTC. The chain links TRBV6-1 to TRBJ2-7, with D possibly TRBD1 on 6 matching bases. CDR3 size: 10 residues. V was clipped by 2 bases and J by 13 bases, with 9 bases between them. CDR1 and CDR2 from the germline V gene are MNHNS and SASEGT.

The chain has TRBV13 and TRBJ1-1; a weak D match, TRBD1 (5 bases). This CDR3 is 12 amino acids long. The V end lost 6 bases, the J end lost 5 bases, and 10 bases lay between the germline ends. CDR1 PRHDT and CDR2 FYEKMQ come from the germline V gene (reference sequence). The CDR3 region is CASREGSTEAFF. As DNA, the CDR3 is TGTGCCAGCAGGGAGGGGAGTACTGAAGCTTTCTTT.

In this sample, this clone turned up a few times. The chain is built from TRBV5-5 and TRBJ1-2; D not resolved. Looked up from germline, CDR1 is SGHKS and CDR2 is YYEKEE (reference sequence). The CDR3 is 13 residues long. The germline V and J ends were trimmed by 0 bases and 7 bases, with 10 bases remaining between them. The CDR3, as DNA: TGTGCCAGCAGCTTGGATCCAGTACGTGGCTACACCTTC. It codes for CASSLDPVRGYTF.

The V gene is TRBV5-1, the J gene TRBJ2-5; possibly TRBD2 for D (5 bases). The length of the CDR3 is 17 residues. The V gene's germline CDR1 is SGHRS and CDR2 YFSETQ. V shed 8 bases and J shed 4 bases, with 27 bases lying between them. DNA of the CDR3: TGCGCCAGTAGCCTCCGAGAGGGCCTAAACCTGGGAGAGACCCAGTACTTC. As protein: CASSLREGLNLGETQYF. Variable domain in full (rest from reference TRBV5-1 and TRBJ2-5): KAGVTQTPRYLIKTRGQQVTLSCSPISGHRSVSWYQQTPGQGLQFLFEYFSETQRNKGNFPGRFSGRQFSNSRSEMNVSTLELGDSALYLCASSLREGLNLGETQYFGPGTRLLVL.

This clone is judged medium-sized. This rearrangement joins TRBV7-6 to TRBJ1-1; D is possibly TRBD1 (5 bases). CDR3 length: 14 residues. Germline V gives CDR1 SGHVS, CDR2 FNYEAQ. V shed 2 bases and J shed 2 bases, with 9 bases lying between them. The CDR3 DNA reads as TGTGCCAGCAGCTTAAGCAGGGTTAACACTGAAGCTTTCTTT. Translated: CASSLSRVNTEAFF.

Judged by abundance, this clone is medium-sized. The rearrangement joins TRBV6-5 to TRBJ1-2; 7 bases agree with TRBD1. V lost 2 bases and J lost 3; bases outside the gene matches: 9. The CDR3 extends over 16 amino acids. The V gene's germline CDR1 is MNHEY and CDR2 SVGAGI. CDR3 loop: CASSYRRGHVYYGYTF. CDR3 in DNA: TGTGCCAGCAGTTACAGAAGGGGGCATGTGTACTATGGCTACACCTTC.

V and J are TRBV7-9 and TRBJ2-1; 8 bases match TRBD2. Germline V lookup: CDR1 SEHNR, CDR2 FQNEAQ (reference sequence). V was clipped by 5 bases and J by 0 bases; unmatched bases: 3. The CDR3 runs 15 residues. CDR3 amino acids: CASSRSGSSYNEQFF. The CDR3 nucleotides read TGTGCCAGCAGCAGAAGCGGGAGCTCCTACAATGAGCAGTTCTTC.

This clone appeared a few times. This chain links TRBV30 with TRBJ1-3, with D unclear. Per the germline V gene, CDR1 is GTSNPN and CDR2 is SVGIG (reference sequence). The CDR3 has 12 residues. Trimming took 3 bases from V and 0 from J, leaving 3 bases between them. The CDR3 protein is CAWRRSGNTIYF. CDR3 nucleotide sequence: TGTGCCTGGAGACGCTCTGGAAACACCATATATTTT.

The chain joins TRBV5-4 to TRBJ2-1; 8 bases fit TRBD2. The germline CDR1 and CDR2 sequences are SGHNT and YYREEE (reference sequence). V shed 3 bases and J 4 bases; nucleotides not matched to a gene: 6. The CDR3 contains 15 residues. The CDR3 DNA reads TGTGCCAGCAGCTCCAGCGGGGGCCTTTACAATGAGCAGTTCTTC. Translating gives CASSSSGGLYNEQFF.

The chain links TRBV7-9 to TRBJ2-2; D perhaps matches TRBD2 (5 bases). This CDR3 has 14 amino acids. Between the trimmed V and J ends, which lost 5 bases and 8 bases, there was a span of 15 bases. The germline CDR1 and CDR2 sequences are SEHNR and FQNEAQ (reference sequence). CDR3 sequence reads: CASSPADRLGELFF. The CDR3 DNA is TGTGCCAGCAGCCCAGCGGACCGGTTGGGGGAGCTGTTTTTT.

The chain uses TRBV19 and TRBJ1-2; D possibly corresponds to TRBD1 (6 bases). The CDR3 sequence is 13 residues long. V gave up 6 bases and J gave up 7 bases, with 15 bases separating them. Per the germline V gene, CDR1 is LNHDA and CDR2 is SQIVND (reference sequence). The CDR3 DNA sequence: TGTGCCAGTAGACCGGGACATCTAAGTGGCTACACCTTC. Protein sequence: CASRPGHLSGYTF. The whole variable domain, filled in from reference TRBV19 and TRBJ1-2, reads DGGITQSPKYLFRKEGQNVTLSCEQNLNHDAMYWYRQDPGQGLRLIYYSQIVNDFQKGDIAEGYSVSREKKESFPLTVTSAQKNPTAFYLCASRPGHLSGYTFGSGTRLTVV.

J is TRBJ1-2 and V is TRBV28; no firm D call. Germline-derived CDR1 and CDR2 are MDHEN and SYDVKM. V shed 4 bases and J shed 5 bases, with 5 bases lying between them. The CDR3 contains 11 residues. This chain's CDR3 is CASSSQYGYTF. In DNA form, the CDR3 reads TGTGCCAGCAGTTCCCAATATGGCTACACCTTC.

The rearrangement uses TRBV2 and TRBJ1-4, with D unresolved. V was clipped by 8 bases and J by 8 bases, with 15 bases between them. The CDR3 contains 13 residues. Germline V gives CDR1 SNHLY, CDR2 FYNNEI. CDR3 coding DNA: TGTGCCAGCTCTTCAAAGGCAGGCGAAAAACTGTTTTTT. Residues: CASSSKAGEKLFF.

The gene calls are TRBV19 and TRBJ2-7; weak D call: TRBD2 (5 bases). Germline values: CDR1 LNHDA, CDR2 SQIVND (reference sequence). V lost 8 bases to trimming and J lost 3 bases, with 20 bases between them. CDR3 length: 15 residues. This CDR3 reads CASRLRPNKHYEQYF. CDR3 nucleotides: TGTGCCAGTCGACTAAGACCGAACAAACACTACGAGCAGTACTTC.

The chain carries TRBV25-1 and TRBJ2-1; perhaps TRBD1 as D (5 bases). Germline V gene lookup returns CDR1 MGHDK and CDR2 SYGVNS. V lost 2 bases and J 9 bases, leaving 20 bases between the germline ends. This CDR3 region has 16 residues. The CDR3 loop reads CASSEPQVSGSGEQFF. CDR3 nucleotide sequence: TGTGCCAGCAGTGAACCCCAGGTCTCAGGGTCCGGTGAGCAGTTCTTC.

The chain uses TRBV6-1 and TRBJ2-7; D tentatively reads TRBD1 or TRBD2 (5 bases each). Between the trimmed V and J ends, which lost 7 bases and 3 bases, there was a span of 19 bases. Germline values: CDR1 MNHNS, CDR2 SASEGT. This CDR3 contains 15 residues. DNA for the CDR3: TGTGCCAGCATGAGGGGATCTAACTTCTTCTACGAGCAGTACTTC. It translates to CASMRGSNFFYEQYF.

This chain links TRBV7-3 with TRBJ2-2; the D call may be TRBD1 or TRBD2 (6 bases each). The V end was cut by 2 bases, the J end by 6 bases, with 16 bases between. This CDR3 has 16 amino acids. CDR1 is SGHTA, CDR2 FQGTGA, per germline. The CDR3 loop is CASSLHREARAGELFF. The CDR3 DNA reads as TGTGCCAGCAGCTTACACAGGGAGGCGAGGGCCGGGGAGCTGTTTTTT. Filled out from reference TRBV7-3 and TRBJ2-2, the complete variable domain reads GAGVSQTPSNKVTEKGKYVELRCDPISGHTALYWYRQSLGQGPEFLIYFQGTGAADDSGLPNDRFFAVRPEGSVSTLKIQRTERGDSAVYLCASSLHREARAGELFFGEGSRLTVL.

This CDR3 reads CASTEGGLYGYTF. The CDR3 DNA is TGTGCCAGTACCGAGGGGGGCCTCTATGGCTACACCTTC. This sequence joins TRBV19 and TRBJ1-2, with TRBD1 as a possible D gene (6 bases). The germline CDR1 and CDR2 sequences are LNHDA and SQIVND (reference sequence). There are 13 residues in the CDR3. The V end was cut by 7 bases, the J end by 4 bases, with 13 bases between.

The chain links TRBV4-2 to TRBJ1-4; the D is unclear. Germline V gene sequence: CDR1 LGHNA, CDR2 YNFKEQ. This CDR3 has 15 residues. Between the trimmed V and J ends, which lost 4 bases and 5 bases, there was a span of 14 bases. CDR3 loop: CASSPHRAENEKLFF. The DNA of the CDR3 is TGTGCCAGCAGCCCCCATCGGGCAGAGAATGAAAAACTGTTTTTT.

The chain recombines TRBV2 with TRBJ2-1; the D gene is possibly TRBD1 (7 bases). V was clipped by 0 bases and J by 6 bases, with 9 bases between them. Germline CDR1 and CDR2: SNHLY and FYNNEI. This CDR3 is built from 14 residues. DNA for the CDR3: TGTGCCAGCAGTGAAGCGCGGGACAGCAATGAGCAGTTCTTC. Amino acid sequence: CASSEARDSNEQFF.

This clone was seen only a few times. The J gene is TRBJ1-1, the V gene TRBV4-3; D uncertain. Trimming took off 0 bases at V and 8 bases at J, with 10 bases between the two ends. The CDR3 runs 13 residues. Germline assignment: CDR1 LGHNA and CDR2 YSLEER. The CDR3 coding sequence is TGCGCCAGCAGCCAAGACCTAGAAGGCGAAGCTTTCTTT. It codes for CASSQDLEGEAFF.

V usage is TRBV19 and J usage is TRBJ1-5, with a tentative D call TRBD1 (6 bases). Trimming pared 6 bases from V and 2 bases from J, leaving 14 bases between. The CDR3 totals 15 residues. Germline V CDR1 and CDR2: LNHDA, SQIVND (reference sequence). The CDR3 is CASSSRQGRNQPQHF. The CDR3 DNA is TGTGCCAGTAGCTCCAGGCAGGGGCGCAATCAGCCCCAGCATTTT.

The chain has TRBV6-4 and TRBJ1-2, with D uncertain. Germline V lookup: CDR1 MRHNA, CDR2 SNTAGT. This CDR3 is 11 amino acids long. Trimming left V 10 bases short and J 1 base short, with 7 bases between. The chain's CDR3 is CATKHNYGYTF. The DNA of the CDR3 is TGTGCCACCAAGCATAACTATGGCTACACCTTC.

The rearrangement joins TRBV7-6 to TRBJ2-1; a weak D match, TRBD2 (5 bases). CDR3 length: 16 amino acids. V was trimmed by 3 bases and J by 5 bases, leaving 17 bases between them. CDR1 and CDR2 (germline): SGHVS, FNYEAQ. The CDR3 region is CASSLQVSGANNEQFF. In DNA, the CDR3 is TGTGCCAGCAGCTTGCAAGTGAGCGGAGCGAACAATGAGCAGTTCTTC.

In its sample, this clone was seen a few times. This chain joins TRBV28 and TRBJ2-4; 8 positions agree with TRBD2. This CDR3 spans 21 amino acids. V dropped 8 bases and J dropped 8; count of bases not matched to a gene: 32. The germline V gene has CDR1 MDHEN and CDR2 SYDVKM. As DNA, the CDR3 is TGTGCCAGCGGACCCCCTAGAAGTGGTCGAGCGGGAGAGTGGGGGAAGGACATTCAGTACTTC. It codes for CASGPPRSGRAGEWGKDIQYF.

The rearrangement links TRBV7-9 to TRBJ2-5, with TRBD1 matching over 11 bases. The end of the DNA aligns better with TRBJ2-7, so the J call may be wrong. This CDR3 contains 15 residues. From germline, CDR1 is SEHNR and CDR2 FQNEAQ (reference sequence). The CDR3 protein is CASSPPGQGAYEQYF. For the CDR3, the DNA is TGTGCCAGCAGCCCACCGGGACAGGGGGCCTACGAGCAGTACTTC.

By frequency in the sample, this clone is medium-sized. V gene TRBV2 combines with J gene TRBJ1-6; D remains unclear. V lost 4 bases to trimming and J lost 0 bases, with 7 bases between them. The CDR3 has 15 residues. Germline-derived CDR1 and CDR2 are SNHLY and FYNNEI. The CDR3 reads CASSVWTSYNSPLHF. CDR3 nucleotides: TGTGCCAGCAGTGTTTGGACCTCCTATAATTCACCCCTCCACTTT.

The chain employs TRBV13 and TRBJ2-3; tentative D call: TRBD1 (5 bases). Germline V gives CDR1 PRHDT, CDR2 FYEKMQ (reference sequence). The CDR3 contains 15 residues. Deletions cut 5 bases from V and 11 bases from J, with 23 bases between. CDR3 in amino acids: CASSPYQGTVLEQYF. CDR3 bases: TGTGCCAGCAGCCCCTACCAGGGTACAGTGTTAGAGCAGTATTTT. The complete variable domain, with remaining parts taken from reference TRBV13 and TRBJ2-3, reads AAGVIQSPRHLIKEKRETATLKCYPIPRHDTVYWYQQGPGQDPQFLISFYEKMQSDKGSIPDRFSAQQFSDYHSELNMSSLELGDSALYFCASSPYQGTVLEQYFGPGTRLTVL.

This chain joins TRBV5-1 and TRBJ2-3; tentatively, D is TRBD1 (7 bases). The germline V gene encodes CDR1 SGHRS and CDR2 YFSETQ. This CDR3 spans 15 amino acids. The ends were cut back, 5 bases at V and 4 bases at J, with 17 bases in the middle. Here the CDR3 reads CASRRQGGTADTQYF. CDR3 DNA: TGCGCCAGCAGAAGACAGGGAGGAACAGCAGATACGCAGTATTTT.